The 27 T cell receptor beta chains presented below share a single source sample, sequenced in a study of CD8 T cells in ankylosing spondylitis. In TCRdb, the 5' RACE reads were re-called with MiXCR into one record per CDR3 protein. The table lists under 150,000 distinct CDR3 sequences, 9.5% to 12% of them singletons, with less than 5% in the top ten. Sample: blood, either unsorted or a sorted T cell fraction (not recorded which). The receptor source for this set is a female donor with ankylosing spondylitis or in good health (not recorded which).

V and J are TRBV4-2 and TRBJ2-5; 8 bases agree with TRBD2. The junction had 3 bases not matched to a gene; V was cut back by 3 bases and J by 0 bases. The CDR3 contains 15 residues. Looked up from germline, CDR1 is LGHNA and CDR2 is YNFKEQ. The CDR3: CASSHTLADQETQYF. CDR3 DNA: TGTGCCAGCAGCCATACACTAGCGGACCAAGAGACCCAGTACTTC.

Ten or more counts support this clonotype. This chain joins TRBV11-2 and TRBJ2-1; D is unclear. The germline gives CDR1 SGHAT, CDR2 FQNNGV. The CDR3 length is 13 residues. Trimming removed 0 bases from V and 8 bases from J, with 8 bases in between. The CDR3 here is CASSLDLVYEQFF. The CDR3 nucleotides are TGTGCCAGCAGCTTAGATCTGGTGTATGAGCAGTTCTTC.

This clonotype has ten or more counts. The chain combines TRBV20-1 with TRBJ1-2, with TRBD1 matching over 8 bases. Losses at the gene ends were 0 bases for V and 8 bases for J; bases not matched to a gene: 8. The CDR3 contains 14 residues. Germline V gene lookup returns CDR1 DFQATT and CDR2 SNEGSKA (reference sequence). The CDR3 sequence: CSARDLEDRDGYTF. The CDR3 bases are TGCAGTGCTAGAGATCTGGAGGACAGGGACGGCTACACCTTC.

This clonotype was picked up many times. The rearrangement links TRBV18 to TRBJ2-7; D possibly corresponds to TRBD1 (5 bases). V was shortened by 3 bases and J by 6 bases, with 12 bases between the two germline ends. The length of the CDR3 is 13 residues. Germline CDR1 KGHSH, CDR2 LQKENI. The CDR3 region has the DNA TGTGCCAGCTCACCTACGGTAGGGGTCGAGCAGTACTTC. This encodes CASSPTVGVEQYF.

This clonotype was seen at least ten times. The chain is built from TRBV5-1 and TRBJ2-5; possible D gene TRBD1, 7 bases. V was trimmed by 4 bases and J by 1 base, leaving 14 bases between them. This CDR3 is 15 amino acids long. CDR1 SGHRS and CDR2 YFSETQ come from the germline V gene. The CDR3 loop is CASSGGTATQETQYF. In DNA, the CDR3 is TGCGCCAGCAGCGGCGGGACAGCAACCCAAGAGACCCAGTACTTC.

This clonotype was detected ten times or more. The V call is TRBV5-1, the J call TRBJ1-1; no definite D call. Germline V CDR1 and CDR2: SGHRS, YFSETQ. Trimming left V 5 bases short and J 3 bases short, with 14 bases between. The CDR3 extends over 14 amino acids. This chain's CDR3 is CASRFGSTYTEAFF. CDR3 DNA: TGCGCCAGCAGATTCGGGTCCACTTACACTGAAGCTTTCTTT.

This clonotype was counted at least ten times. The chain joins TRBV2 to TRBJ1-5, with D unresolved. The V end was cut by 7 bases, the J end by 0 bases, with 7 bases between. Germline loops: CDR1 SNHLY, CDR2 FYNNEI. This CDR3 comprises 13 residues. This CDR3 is CASMPDSNQPQHF. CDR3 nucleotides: TGTGCCAGCATGCCTGATAGCAATCAGCCCCAGCATTTT.

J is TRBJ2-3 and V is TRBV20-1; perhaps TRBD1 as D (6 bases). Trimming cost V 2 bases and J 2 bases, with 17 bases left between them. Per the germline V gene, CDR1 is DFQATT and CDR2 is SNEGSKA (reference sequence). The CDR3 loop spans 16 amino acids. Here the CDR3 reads CSARSAGVYITDTQYF. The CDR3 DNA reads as TGCAGTGCTAGAAGCGCAGGGGTCTACATCACAGATACGCAGTATTTT.

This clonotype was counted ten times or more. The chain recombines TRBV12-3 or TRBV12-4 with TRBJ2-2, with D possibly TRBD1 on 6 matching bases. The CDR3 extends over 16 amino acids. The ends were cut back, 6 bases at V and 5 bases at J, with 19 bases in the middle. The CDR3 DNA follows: TGTGCCAGCAGCGAGGCGCGGACAGTCTCAACCGGGGAGCTGTTTTTT. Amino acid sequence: CASSEARTVSTGELFF.

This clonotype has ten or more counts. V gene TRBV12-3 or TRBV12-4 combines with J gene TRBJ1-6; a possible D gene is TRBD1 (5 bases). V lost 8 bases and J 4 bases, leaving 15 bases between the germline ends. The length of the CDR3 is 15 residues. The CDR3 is CASSRGGGYNSPLHF. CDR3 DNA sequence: TGTGCCAGCTCCCGTGGGGGGGGGTATAATTCACCCCTCCACTTT.

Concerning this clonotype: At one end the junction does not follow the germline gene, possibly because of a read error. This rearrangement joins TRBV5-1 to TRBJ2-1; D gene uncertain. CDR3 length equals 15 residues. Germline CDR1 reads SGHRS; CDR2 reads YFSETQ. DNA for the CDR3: TGCGCCAGCAGCTTGGATGGACCCTTCTACAATGTGCAGTTCTTC. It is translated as CASSLDGPFYNVQFF.

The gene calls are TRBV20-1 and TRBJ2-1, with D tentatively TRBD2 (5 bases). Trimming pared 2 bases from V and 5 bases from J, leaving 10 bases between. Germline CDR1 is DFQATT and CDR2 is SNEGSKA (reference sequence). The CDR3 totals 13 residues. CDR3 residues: CSARSTSNNEQFF. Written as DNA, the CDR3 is TGCAGTGCTAGATCTACTAGTAACAATGAGCAGTTCTTC.

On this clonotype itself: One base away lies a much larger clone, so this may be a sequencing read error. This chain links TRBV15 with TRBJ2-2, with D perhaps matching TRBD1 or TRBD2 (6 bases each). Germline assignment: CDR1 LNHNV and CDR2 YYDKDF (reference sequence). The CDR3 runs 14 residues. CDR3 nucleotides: TGTGCCACCAGCAAGTCGGGGGCGGGCGGGGAGCTGTCTTTT. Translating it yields CATSKSGAGGELSF.

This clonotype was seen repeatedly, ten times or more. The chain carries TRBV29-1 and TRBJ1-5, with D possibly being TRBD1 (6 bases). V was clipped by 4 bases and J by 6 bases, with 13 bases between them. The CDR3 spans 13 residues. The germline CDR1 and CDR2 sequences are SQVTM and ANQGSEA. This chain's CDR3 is CSVVVPGAQPQHF. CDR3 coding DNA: TGCAGCGTTGTAGTACCAGGGGCTCAGCCCCAGCATTTT.

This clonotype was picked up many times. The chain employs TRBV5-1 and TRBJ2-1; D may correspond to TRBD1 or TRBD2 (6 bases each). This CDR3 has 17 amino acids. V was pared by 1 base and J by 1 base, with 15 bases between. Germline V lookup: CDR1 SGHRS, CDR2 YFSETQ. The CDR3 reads CASSLLRGAGSYNEQFF. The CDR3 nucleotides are TGCGCCAGCAGCTTGTTGAGGGGGGCAGGGTCCTACAATGAGCAGTTCTTC.

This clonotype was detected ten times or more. In DNA, the CDR3 is TGCAGTGCCTACCCGATACTAGGGGGAGAGACCCAGTACTTC. It yields the protein CSAYPILGGETQYF. J is TRBJ2-5 and V is TRBV20-1; D is perhaps TRBD1 (6 bases). This CDR3 region has 14 residues. In germline, CDR1 is DFQATT, CDR2 SNEGSKA (reference sequence). The V gene lost 6 bases and the J gene lost 4 bases, with 18 bases spanning the gap.

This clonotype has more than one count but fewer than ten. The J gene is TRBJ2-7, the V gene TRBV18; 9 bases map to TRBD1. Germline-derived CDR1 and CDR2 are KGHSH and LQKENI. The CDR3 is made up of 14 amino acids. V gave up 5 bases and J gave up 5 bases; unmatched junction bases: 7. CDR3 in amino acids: CASSKGQGSDEQYF. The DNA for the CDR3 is TGTGCCAGCTCAAAGGGACAGGGTTCCGACGAGCAGTACTTC. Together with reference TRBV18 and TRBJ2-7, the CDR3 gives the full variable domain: NAGVMQNPRHLVRRRGQEARLRCSPMKGHSHVYWYRQLPEEGLKFMVYLQKENIIDESGMPKERFSAEFPKEGPSILRIQQVVRGDSAAYFCASSKGQGSDEQYFGPGTRLTVT.

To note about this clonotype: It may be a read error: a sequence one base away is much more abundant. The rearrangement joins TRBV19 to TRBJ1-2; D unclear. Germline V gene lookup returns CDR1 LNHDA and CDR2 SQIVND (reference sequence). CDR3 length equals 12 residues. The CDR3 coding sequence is TGTGCCAGTAGTGATTGGAGGTATGGCTACGCCTTC. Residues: CASSDWRYGYAF.

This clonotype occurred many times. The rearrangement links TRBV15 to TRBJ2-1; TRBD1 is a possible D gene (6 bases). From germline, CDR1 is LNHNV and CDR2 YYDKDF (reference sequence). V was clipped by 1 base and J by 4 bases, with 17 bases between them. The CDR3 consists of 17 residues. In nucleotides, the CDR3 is TGTGCCACCAGCAGAGGATTGGGGATGGGGGCGTACAATGAGCAGTTCTTC. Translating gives CATSRGLGMGAYNEQFF.

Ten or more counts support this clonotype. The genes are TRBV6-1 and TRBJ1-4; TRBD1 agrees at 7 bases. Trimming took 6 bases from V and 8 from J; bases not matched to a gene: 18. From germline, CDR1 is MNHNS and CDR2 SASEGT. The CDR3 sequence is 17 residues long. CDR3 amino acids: CASSQSITGDYREKLFF. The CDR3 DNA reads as TGTGCCAGCAGCCAATCCATAACAGGGGACTATAGGGAAAAACTGTTTTTT.

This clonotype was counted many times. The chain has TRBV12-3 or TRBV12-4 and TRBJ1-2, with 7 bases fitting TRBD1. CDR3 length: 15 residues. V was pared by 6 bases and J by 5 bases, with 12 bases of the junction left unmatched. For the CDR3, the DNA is TGTGCCAGCAGCCCAGGGACAGAGGGGAGATATGGCTACACCTTC. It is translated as CASSPGTEGRYGYTF.

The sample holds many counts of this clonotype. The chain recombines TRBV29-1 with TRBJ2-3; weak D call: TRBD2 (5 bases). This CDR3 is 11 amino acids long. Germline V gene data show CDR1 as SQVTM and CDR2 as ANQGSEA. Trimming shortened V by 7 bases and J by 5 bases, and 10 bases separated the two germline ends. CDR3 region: CSGTPGDTQYF. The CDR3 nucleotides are TGCAGCGGGACTCCCGGAGATACGCAGTATTTT.

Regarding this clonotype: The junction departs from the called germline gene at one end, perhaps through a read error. CDR3 sequence reads: CASSQTMGSSGSTIYF. For the CDR3, the DNA is TGTGCCAGCAGCCAAACAATGGGGAGCTCTGGAAGCACCATATATTTT. The rearrangement joins TRBV11-2 to TRBJ1-3; no definite D call. Germline V gene lookup returns CDR1 SGHAT and CDR2 FQNNGV. CDR3 length: 16 residues.

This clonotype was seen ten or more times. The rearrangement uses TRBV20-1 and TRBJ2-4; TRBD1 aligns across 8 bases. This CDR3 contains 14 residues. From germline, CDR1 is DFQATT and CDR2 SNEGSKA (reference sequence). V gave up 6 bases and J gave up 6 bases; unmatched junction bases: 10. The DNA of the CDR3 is TGCAGTGCCAAGGACAGGGCCCCTACAAACATTCAGTACTTC. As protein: CSAKDRAPTNIQYF.

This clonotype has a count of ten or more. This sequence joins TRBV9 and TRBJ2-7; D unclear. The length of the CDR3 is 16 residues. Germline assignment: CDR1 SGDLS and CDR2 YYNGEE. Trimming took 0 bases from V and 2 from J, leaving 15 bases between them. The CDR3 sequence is CASSVVGVYGPYEQYF. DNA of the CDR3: TGTGCCAGCAGCGTAGTTGGGGTTTACGGCCCCTACGAGCAGTACTTC. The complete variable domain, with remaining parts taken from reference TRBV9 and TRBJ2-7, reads DSGVTQTPKHLITATGQRVTLRCSPRSGDLSVYWYQQSLDQGLQFLIQYYNGEERAKGNILERFSAQQFPDLHSELNLSSLELGDSALYFCASSVVGVYGPYEQYFGPGTRLTVT.

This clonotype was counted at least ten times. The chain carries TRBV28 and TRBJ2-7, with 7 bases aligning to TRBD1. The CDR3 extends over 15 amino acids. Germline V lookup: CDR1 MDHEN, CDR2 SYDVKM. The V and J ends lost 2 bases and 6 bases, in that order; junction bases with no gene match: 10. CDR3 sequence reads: CASSLPRTGFGEQYF. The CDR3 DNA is TGTGCCAGCAGTTTACCCAGGACAGGTTTCGGCGAGCAGTACTTC. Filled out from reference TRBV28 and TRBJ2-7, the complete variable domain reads DVKVTQSSRYLVKRTGEKVFLECVQDMDHENMFWYRQDPGLGLRLIYFSYDVKMKEKGDIPEGYSVSREKKERFSLILESASTNQTSMYLCASSLPRTGFGEQYFGPGTRLTVT.

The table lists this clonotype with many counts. CDR3 bases: TGCAGCGTTGGTAGGGACAGGGGCACAGATACGCAGTATTTT. Amino acids: CSVGRDRGTDTQYF. This chain joins TRBV29-1 and TRBJ2-3; 9 bases are a match to TRBD1. CDR3 length: 14 amino acids. CDR1 is SQVTM and CDR2 is ANQGSEA in the germline V gene. J was trimmed by 1 base and V by 4 bases; bases with no gene match: 3.